The following is a T cell receptor (beta chain) sequence with its context. This specimen belongs to a study of blood T cell repertoires in COVID-19. Study-level background: Sample material is recorded as cDNA or gDNA derived from T cells, B-cell-depleted T cells, or PBMCs.

V was clipped by 6 bases and J by 4 bases, with 21 bases between them. This CDR3 has 16 amino acids. Germline V gene lookup returns CDR1 MNHEY and CDR2 SMNVEV (reference sequence). TCRdb's copy holds only in-frame clones and misses some; the assay was immunoSEQ multiplex PCR. The data show about 42,000 clones, with about 86% seen just once and approximately 59% held by the top ten. The V call is TRBV27, the J call TRBJ1-2; a weak D match, TRBD1 (6 bases). The sequence was collected from a man in his 70s with acute or convalescent COVID-19. The sample was peripheral blood. DNA for the CDR3: TGTGCCAGCAGACCCACCGGGACAAGGGGTCTCTATGGCTACACCTTC. It codes for CASRPTGTRGLYGYTF.